One sample yielded the 7 T cell receptor beta chains listed below, sequenced in a study of shared clonotypes between healthy human individuals. Using immunoSEQ multiplex PCR, the repertoire was profiled, and TCRdb retains in-frame clones only, with some absent. The sample has around 350,000 clones; less than 85% are singletons. Sequenced: memory CD4+ T cells sorted from blood. Subset specified: CD45RA-negative fraction. These TCRs come from a man younger than 45 in good health.

This sequence joins TRBV7-2 and TRBJ2-1, with D perhaps TRBD1 (5 bases). CDR3 size: 15 residues. Between the trimmed V and J ends, which lost 8 bases and 0 bases, there was a span of 14 bases. Per germline, CDR1 SGHTA and CDR2 FQGNSA. The CDR3 loop is CASLMGQASYNEQFF. The CDR3 region has the DNA TGTGCCAGCCTCATGGGGCAGGCCTCCTACAATGAGCAGTTCTTC. The variable domain in full, with the rest retrieved from reference TRBV7-2 and TRBJ2-1, is GAGVSQSPSNKVTEKGKDVELRCDPISGHTALYWYRQSLGQGLEFLIYFQGNSAPDKSGLPSDRFSAERTGGSVSTLTIQRTQQEDSAVYLCASLMGQASYNEQFFGPGTRLTVL.

The chain combines TRBV11-3 with TRBJ2-5; either TRBD1 or TRBD2 may fit D (5 bases each). With 5 bases removed from V and 5 bases from J, the gap between germline ends came to 9 bases. The germline CDR1 and CDR2 sequences are SGHNT and YENEEA. There are 12 residues in the CDR3. This chain's CDR3 is CASSGEGETQYF. The CDR3 DNA reads as TGTGCCAGCAGCGGAGAGGGGGAGACCCAGTACTTC.

This clone was seen a single time. The chain combines TRBV28 with TRBJ2-1, with D tentatively TRBD1 or TRBD2 (5 bases each). This CDR3 contains 14 residues. Trimming shortened V by 8 bases and J by 5 bases, and 16 bases separated the two germline ends. The V gene's germline CDR1 is MDHEN and CDR2 SYDVKM. Here the CDR3 reads CASHGTRGNNEQFF. In DNA, the CDR3 is TGTGCCAGCCATGGCACTAGGGGAAACAATGAGCAGTTCTTC.

This clone was counted at least ten times. This chain uses TRBV9 with TRBJ2-5; D perhaps matches TRBD2 (6 bases). This CDR3 has 15 residues. Germline V gene sequence: CDR1 SGDLS, CDR2 YYNGEE. V gave up 4 bases and J gave up 3 bases, with 16 bases separating them. Written as DNA, the CDR3 is TGTGCCAGCAGCCGTTGGGACTCCGGAAAAGAGACCCAGTACTTC. Translation gives CASSRWDSGKETQYF.

In this sample, this clone turned up a few times. This chain joins TRBV25-1 and TRBJ1-1; D unresolved. The CDR3 is 14 amino acids. Trimming shortened V by 3 bases and J by 9 bases, and 17 bases separated the two germline ends. CDR1 MGHDK and CDR2 SYGVNS come from the germline V gene. The CDR3 spells CASSENMAQRKAFF. The CDR3 region has the DNA TGTGCCAGCAGTGAGAATATGGCGCAGAGAAAAGCTTTCTTT. The variable domain in full, with the rest retrieved from reference TRBV25-1 and TRBJ1-1, is EADIYQTPRYLVIGTGKKITLECSQTMGHDKMYWYQQDPGMELHLIHYSYGVNSTEKGDLSSESTVSRIRTEHFPLTLESARPSHTSQYLCASSENMAQRKAFFGQGTRLTVV.

This chain joins TRBV30 and TRBJ2-1; a weak D match, TRBD2 (6 bases). The CDR3 length is 15 residues. V lost 2 bases, J lost 0 bases, and 11 bases lay in between. The germline CDR1 and CDR2 sequences are GTSNPN and SVGIG (reference sequence). In nucleotides, the CDR3 is TGTGCCTGGAGTACTTGGGGAGGCTCCTACAATGAGCAGTTCTTC. It is translated as CAWSTWGGSYNEQFF.

The chain is built from TRBV4-1 and TRBJ1-5, with D unclear. The CDR3 sequence is 14 residues long. The germline gives CDR1 MGHRA, CDR2 YSYEKL. Trimming removed 0 bases from V and 11 bases from J, with 14 bases in between. The CDR3 spells CASSQDFSGTAQHF. The DNA of the CDR3 is TGCGCCAGCAGCCAAGACTTCTCTGGAACGGCCCAGCATTTT.